This is a list of T cell receptor beta chains from one sample in a study of T cell responses to AZD1222 COVID-19 vaccine. Data came from immunoSEQ multiplex PCR; TCRdb stores just in-frame clones and leaves some out. The sample has roughly 100,000 clones; roughly 86% are singletons. Specimen: peripheral blood, collected on day 0 of AZD1222 vaccination. All receptors come from an adult in good health. CDR3s include the opening cysteine and the closing phenylalanine or tryptophan. A D gene is named only where the DNA matches it firmly. Rows may omit the clone size; those that give it use once, few, many or a size class.

j_gene | len | abundance | d_gene | v_gene | CDR3aa | CDR3nt
TRBJ1-2 | 16 | NA | NA | TRBV28 | CASSLLPGAPEGGYTF | TGTGCCAGCAGTCTCCTTCCCGGGGCCCCCGAAGGCGGCTACACCTTC
TRBJ1-1 | 11 | NA | TRBD1 | TRBV7-9 | CASSLGDREVF | TGTGCCAGCAGCCTCGGAGACAGGGAGGTCTTT
TRBJ1-2 | 14 | NA | NA | TRBV28 | CASISSGTLYGYTF | TGTGCCAGCATTTCCTCCGGGACACTATATGGCTACACCTTC
TRBJ2-5 | 18 | NA | TRBD1 | TRBV24-1 | CATSDFRETGGFQETQYF | TGTGCCACCAGTGATTTTCGCGAGACAGGGGGCTTTCAAGAGACCCAGTACTTC
TRBJ2-1 | 17 | few | TRBD2 | TRBV24-1 | CATSGPRTSGDYNEQFF | TGTGCCACCAGTGGTCCCAGGACTAGCGGAGATTACAATGAGCAGTTCTTC
TRBJ1-6 | 14 | NA | NA | TRBV28 | CASSSDRGEVSLHF | TGTGCCAGCAGTTCCGACAGAGGTGAGGTTTCCCTCCACTTT
TRBJ2-7 | 11 | NA | NA | TRBV28 | CASSLSREQYF | TGTGCCAGCAGTTTGTCTCGGGAGCAGTACTTC
TRBJ1-6 | 16 | NA | NA | TRBV5-6 | CASSLAVTQKDSPLHF | TGTGCCAGCAGCTTGGCCGTCACACAGAAAGATTCACCCCTCCACTTT
TRBJ1-4 | 15 | NA | NA | TRBV28 | CASSPAGRTNEKLFF | TGTGCCAGCAGCCCCGCGGGGCGCACTAATGAAAAACTGTTTTTT
TRBJ1-1 | 14 | NA | NA | TRBV11-2 | CASSPGGFLAEAFF | TGTGCCAGCAGCCCGGGGGGATTCTTGGCTGAAGCTTTCTTT
TRBJ1-2 | 14 | NA | NA | TRBV28 | CASRPTRVGSGYTF | TGTGCCAGCAGACCGACCAGGGTGGGGAGCGGCTACACCTTC
TRBJ1-6 | 15 | few | NA | TRBV19 | CASSIRRDRLSPLHF | TGTGCCAGTAGTATAAGACGGGACCGTCTATCACCCCTCCACTTT
TRBJ2-7 | 13 | once | NA | TRBV27 | CASRYSSSYEQYF | TGTGCCAGCCGGTACAGCAGCTCCTACGAGCAGTACTTC
TRBJ1-1 | 12 | NA | NA | TRBV24-1 | CATSDVNTEAFF | TGTGCCACCAGTGATGTGAATACTGAAGCTTTCTTT
TRBJ2-2 | 16 | once | NA | TRBV7-9 | CASSPGQLSVTGELFF | TGTGCCAGCAGCCCTGGACAGCTTTCAGTGACCGGGGAGCTGTTTTTT
TRBJ2-3 | 13 | once | NA | TRBV6-4 | CASGPDGTDTQYF | TGTGCCAGCGGGCCAGACGGCACAGATACGCAGTATTTT
TRBJ2-3 | 12 | NA | NA | TRBV2 | CASSVEQDTQYF | TGTGCCAGCAGTGTGGAGCAAGATACGCAGTATTTT
TRBJ1-1 | 15 | NA | NA | TRBV2 | CASSPGDGMNTEAFF | TGTGCCAGCAGCCCGGGGGACGGCATGAACACTGAAGCTTTCTTT
TRBJ2-7 | 13 | NA | NA | TRBV7-2 | CASSILQNYEQYF | TGTGCCAGCAGTATACTACAGAACTACGAGCAGTACTTC
TRBJ1-1 | 13 | NA | NA | TRBV7-2 | CASRLPQNTEAFF | TGTGCCAGCAGATTGCCCCAGAACACTGAAGCTTTCTTT
TRBJ1-1 | 14 | NA | NA | TRBV7-3 | CASSLSPSGTEAFF | TGTGCCAGCAGCTTGTCCCCTTCGGGCACTGAAGCTTTCTTT
TRBJ1-4 | 13 | NA | NA | TRBV7-2 | CASSLEPGEKLFF | TGTGCCAGCAGCTTAGAACCAGGGGAAAAACTGTTTTTT
TRBJ1-2 | 13 | NA | NA | TRBV28 | CASSPTGNYGYTF | TGTGCCAGCAGTCCTACAGGAAACTATGGCTACACCTTC
TRBJ1-2 | 14 | NA | NA | TRBV14 | CASSQDSRAYGYTF | TGTGCCAGCAGCCAAGATTCCCGGGCCTATGGCTACACCTTC
TRBJ2-2 | 16 | NA | TRBD1 | TRBV18 | CASSRSDRGLDGELFF | TGTGCCAGCTCACGATCCGACAGGGGGCTGGACGGGGAGCTGTTTTTT
TRBJ1-3 | 18 | few | NA | TRBV3-1/TRBV3-2 | CASSDRLGRMVSGNTIYF | TGTGCCAGCAGCGATCGTTTGGGCAGGATGGTCTCTGGAAACACCATATATTTT
TRBJ2-3 | 19 | NA | NA | TRBV28 | CASSLLFIGGRSSTDTQYF | TGTGCCAGCAGTCTCCTTTTTATCGGGGGGCGATCTAGCACAGATACGCAGTATTTT
TRBJ2-7 | 14 | once | NA | TRBV10-1 | CAGSLGQGVDEQYF | TGCGCCGGGTCGCTTGGGCAGGGAGTCGACGAGCAGTACTTC
TRBJ1-5 | 10 | once | NA | TRBV20-1 | CSAGRMPQHF | TGCAGTGCCGGGAGGATGCCCCAGCATTTT
TRBJ2-1 | 18 | NA | NA | TRBV4-2 | CASSQDPKRIPIYNEQFF | TGTGCCAGCAGCCAAGACCCTAAGCGGATTCCTATTTACAATGAGCAGTTCTTC
TRBJ1-1 | 15 | NA | TRBD1 | TRBV4-1 | CASSPRDRSGTEAFF | TGCGCCAGCAGCCCCCGGGACAGGAGTGGCACTGAAGCTTTCTTT